The sequence of this T cell receptor (beta chain) was determined in a study of radiotherapy plus CTLA-4 blockade in lung cancer. The assay was immunoSEQ multiplex PCR, and TCRdb's table has in-frame clones only and misses some. The sample consists of more than 90,000 clones, 85% to 90% of them appearing once. Findings and limits, study-wide: Once radiotherapy plus ipilimumab had been given, TCR clones derived from tumor expanded in blood.

Concerning this clone: What it binds is not known.

There are 21 residues in the CDR3. The trim removed 3 bases at V and 2 bases at J, leaving 17 bases unmatched. Looked up from germline, CDR1 is KGHSH and CDR2 is LQKENI. This TCR was sampled from a human donor with non-small cell lung cancer that progressed on radiotherapy plus ipilimumab. The sequencing used peripheral blood, collected from a patient treated with radiotherapy plus ipilimumab. The genes are TRBV18 and TRBJ2-3, with TRBD2 matching 13 bases. CDR3 nucleotides: TGTGCCAGCTCACCGGTGACCAGTCGGACTAGCGGGAGTGGGTACACAGATACGCAGTATTTT. It specifies CASSPVTSRTSGSGYTDTQYF.